This TCR beta chain was sequenced during a study of glioma-infiltrating T cells. This clonotype appeared many times. What it binds is not known. Trimming took 3 bases from V and 1 from J, leaving 12 bases between them. CDR1 is KGHSH, CDR2 LQKENI, per germline. This CDR3 region has 15 residues. Study-level results: Tissue and blood shared very few CDR3 sequences. Non-neoplastic patients had below-expected tissue-blood divergence, while all gliomas exceeded expectation.

Using RNA template, CDR3s of TCR alpha and beta were amplified with iRepertoire arm-PCR. One entry per CDR3 protein results from TCRdb running MiXCR on the multiplex PCR reads. Among roughly 120,000 distinct CDR3 sequences listed, roughly 24% were seen once. The sample comprised glioma tissue, nonneoplastic brain tissue, or PBMCs (not recorded which). The chain links TRBV18 to TRBJ1-1, with a possible D match to TRBD1 (5 bases). This sequence originates from a human donor with low-grade glioma or glioblastoma, undergoing nonglioma brain surgery, or in good health (not recorded which). The CDR3 nucleotides are TGTGCCAGCTCACCGGTGAGACAGAGGAACACTGAAGCTTTCTTT. Its protein is CASSPVRQRNTEAFF. The complete variable domain, with remaining parts taken from reference TRBV18 and TRBJ1-1, reads NAGVMQNPRHLVRRRGQEARLRCSPMKGHSHVYWYRQLPEEGLKFMVYLQKENIIDESGMPKERFSAEFPKEGPSILRIQQVVRGDSAAYFCASSPVRQRNTEAFFGQGTRLTVV.